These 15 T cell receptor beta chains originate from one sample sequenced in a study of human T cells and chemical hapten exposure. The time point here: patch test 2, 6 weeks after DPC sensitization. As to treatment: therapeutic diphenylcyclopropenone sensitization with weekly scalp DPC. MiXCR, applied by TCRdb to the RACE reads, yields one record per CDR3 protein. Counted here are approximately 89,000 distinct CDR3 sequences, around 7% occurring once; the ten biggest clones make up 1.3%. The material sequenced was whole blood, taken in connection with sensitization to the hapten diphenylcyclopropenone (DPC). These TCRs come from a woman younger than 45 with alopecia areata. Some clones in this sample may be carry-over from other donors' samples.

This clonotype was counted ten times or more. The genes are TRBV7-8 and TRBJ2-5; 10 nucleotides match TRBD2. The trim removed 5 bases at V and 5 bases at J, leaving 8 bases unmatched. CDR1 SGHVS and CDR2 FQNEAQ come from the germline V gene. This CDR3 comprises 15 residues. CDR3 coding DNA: TGTGCCAGCAGCCACCCTAGCGGGGGCGGGGAGACCCAGTACTTC. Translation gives CASSHPSGGGETQYF.

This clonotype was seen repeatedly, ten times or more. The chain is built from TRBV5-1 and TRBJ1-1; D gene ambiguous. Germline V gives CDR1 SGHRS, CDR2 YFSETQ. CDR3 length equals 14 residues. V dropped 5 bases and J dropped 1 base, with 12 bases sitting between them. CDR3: CASRSSGANTEAFF. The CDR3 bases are TGCGCCAGCAGATCCTCCGGCGCGAACACTGAAGCTTTCTTT.

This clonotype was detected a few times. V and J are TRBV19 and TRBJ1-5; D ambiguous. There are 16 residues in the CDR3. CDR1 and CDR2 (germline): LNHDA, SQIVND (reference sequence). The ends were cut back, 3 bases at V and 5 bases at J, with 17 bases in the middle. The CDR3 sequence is CASSIPGARMDQPQHF. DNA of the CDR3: TGTGCCAGTAGTATCCCGGGAGCGCGGATGGATCAGCCCCAGCATTTT.

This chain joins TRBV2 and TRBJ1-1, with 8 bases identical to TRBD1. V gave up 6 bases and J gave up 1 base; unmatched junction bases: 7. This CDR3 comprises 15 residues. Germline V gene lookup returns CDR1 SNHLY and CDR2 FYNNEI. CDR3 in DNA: TGTGCCAGCAGAGGACAGGGCCGAGCGAACACTGAAGCTTTCTTT. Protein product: CASRGQGRANTEAFF.

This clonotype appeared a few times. CDR3 region: CSTWDRAADTQYF. CDR3 nucleotides: TGCAGTACTTGGGACAGGGCTGCAGATACGCAGTATTTT. The V gene is TRBV29-1, the J gene TRBJ2-3; 9 bases are a match to TRBD1. CDR1 is SQVTM, CDR2 ANQGSEA, per germline. The CDR3 is 13 amino acids.

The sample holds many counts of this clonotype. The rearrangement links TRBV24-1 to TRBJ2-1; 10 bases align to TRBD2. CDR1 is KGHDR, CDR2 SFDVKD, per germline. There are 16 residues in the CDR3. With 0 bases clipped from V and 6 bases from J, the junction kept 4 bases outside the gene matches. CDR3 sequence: CATSDLRSGGTNEQFF. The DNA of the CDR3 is TGTGCCACCAGTGATTTGCGTAGCGGGGGGACCAATGAGCAGTTCTTC.

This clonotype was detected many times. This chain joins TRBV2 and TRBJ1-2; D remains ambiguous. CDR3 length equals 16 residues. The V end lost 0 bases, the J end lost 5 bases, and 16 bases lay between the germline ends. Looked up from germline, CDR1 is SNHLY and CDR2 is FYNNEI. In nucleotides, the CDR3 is TGTGCCAGCAGTGAAGCGCTTGGGGTCGTATGGTATGGCTACACCTTC. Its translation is CASSEALGVVWYGYTF.

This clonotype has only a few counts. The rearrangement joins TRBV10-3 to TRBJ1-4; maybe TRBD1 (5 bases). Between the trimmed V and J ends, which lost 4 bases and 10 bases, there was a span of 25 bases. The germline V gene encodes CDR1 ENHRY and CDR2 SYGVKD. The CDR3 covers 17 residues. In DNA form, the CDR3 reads TGTGCCATCAGTGGGGGCCGGTCGGGAGACCCGGGGACAAAACTGTTTTTT. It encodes CAISGGRSGDPGTKLFF.

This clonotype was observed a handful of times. The CDR3 DNA is TGTGCCAGTAGTATACAGGGGAACTATGGCTACACCTTC. Amino acid sequence: CASSIQGNYGYTF. This chain connects TRBV19 to TRBJ1-2, with D perhaps TRBD1 (6 bases). The CDR3 has 13 amino acids. The germline gives CDR1 LNHDA, CDR2 SQIVND (reference sequence). The V gene lost 2 bases and the J gene lost 2 bases, with 6 bases spanning the gap.

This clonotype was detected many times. The CDR3 sequence: CASSYGGVGSPLHF. The CDR3 nucleotides read TGTGCCAGCAGTTATGGGGGAGTGGGATCACCCCTCCACTTT. This chain links TRBV27 with TRBJ1-6; D is perhaps TRBD1 (5 bases). There are 14 residues in the CDR3. Germline V gene sequence: CDR1 MNHEY, CDR2 SMNVEV (reference sequence). V shed 4 bases and J shed 10 bases, with 14 bases lying between them.

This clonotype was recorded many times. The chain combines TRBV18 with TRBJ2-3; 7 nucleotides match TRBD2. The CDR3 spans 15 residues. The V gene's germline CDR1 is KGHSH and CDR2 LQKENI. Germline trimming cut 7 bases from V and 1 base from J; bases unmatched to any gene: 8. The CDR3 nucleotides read TGTGCCAGCTGCTTAAGCGGGGCCCGCACAGATACGCAGTATTTT. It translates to CASCLSGARTDTQYF.

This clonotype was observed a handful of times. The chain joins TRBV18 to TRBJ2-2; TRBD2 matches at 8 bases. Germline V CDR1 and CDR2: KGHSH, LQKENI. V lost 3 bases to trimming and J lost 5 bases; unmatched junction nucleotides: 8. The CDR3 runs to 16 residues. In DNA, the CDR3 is TGTGCCAGCTCACCGTCTTCGCGGGGGGATACCGGGGAGCTGTTTTTT. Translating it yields CASSPSSRGDTGELFF.

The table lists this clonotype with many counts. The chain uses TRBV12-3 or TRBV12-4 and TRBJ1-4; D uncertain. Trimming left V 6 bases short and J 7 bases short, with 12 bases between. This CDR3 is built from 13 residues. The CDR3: CASRSPFGEKLFF. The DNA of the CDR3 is TGTGCCAGCAGGTCCCCTTTTGGTGAAAAACTGTTTTTT.

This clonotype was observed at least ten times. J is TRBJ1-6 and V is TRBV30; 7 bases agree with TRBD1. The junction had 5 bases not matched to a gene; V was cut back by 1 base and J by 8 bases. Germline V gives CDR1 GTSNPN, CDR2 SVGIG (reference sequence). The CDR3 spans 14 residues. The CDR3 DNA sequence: TGTGCCTGGAGTGCGTCGGACAGGTATTCACCCCTCCACTTT. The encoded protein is CAWSASDRYSPLHF.

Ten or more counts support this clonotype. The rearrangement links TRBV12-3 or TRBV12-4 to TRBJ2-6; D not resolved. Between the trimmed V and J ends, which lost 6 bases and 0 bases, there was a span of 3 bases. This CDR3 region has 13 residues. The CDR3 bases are TGTGCCAGCAGCGACTCTGGGGCCAACGTCCTGACTTTC. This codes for CASSDSGANVLTF.